This T cell receptor (beta chain) appears in the sequencing data of a study of CD8+ T cells in alopecia areata. At the level of the study: The drug, oral tofacitinib, was given to treated patients at 5 to 10 mg twice daily.

Study conclusions and caveats: In scalp, tofacitinib significantly decreased clonality and expanded CD8+ clones among the top 100.

This clone was counted a single time. The antigen is undetermined. With 1 base removed from V and 1 base from J, the gap between germline ends came to 16 bases. CDR1 is MGHRA, CDR2 YSYEKL, per germline. The CDR3 spans 17 residues. Noted treatment: oral pan-JAK inhibitor, 5-10 mg twice daily. Lesional scalp tissue (obtained by punch biopsy) and peripheral blood were collected from alopecia areata patients. Sorting of PBMCs yielded the CD4+ and CD8+ T cells. The authors extracted RNA and reverse transcribed it into cDNA as the sequencing template. Profiled with immunoSEQ multiplex PCR; TCRdb holds only in-frame clones, not every one. The sample lists some 150,000 clones; about 88% were seen once.

J is TRBJ1-2 and V is TRBV4-1, with D maybe TRBD1 (6 bases). This specimen was CD8+ T cells sorted from blood, taken at week 4, from a patient treated with tofacitinib. The source is a human donor with alopecia areata. For the CDR3, the DNA is TGCGCCAGCAGCCAAGTAATTGGAGGGGGTGATAACTATGGCTACACCTTC. Translating it yields CASSQVIGGGDNYGYTF.